This T cell receptor beta chain was retrieved from a study of T cells in Graves' hyperthyroidism and ophthalmopathy. Germline V lookup: CDR1 SNHLY, CDR2 FYNNEI. Trimming stripped 7 bases from V and 10 bases from J, with 14 bases between. The CDR3 is 13 residues long. Using RNA transcripts as the source, TCR beta CDR3 regions were amplified. A set of HTBI primers served as the primers for a first-round RT-PCR of the TCR CDR3. TCRdb re-called the multiplex PCR reads with MiXCR, one entry per CDR3 protein. The table lists around 350,000 distinct CDR3 sequences, approximately 14% of them singletons. This clonotype was picked up many times.

The sequence came from a woman aged 25 to 39 with Graves' ophthalmopathy. Sequencing input: blood. The rearrangement uses TRBV2 and TRBJ1-6, with unresolved D. CDR3 DNA sequence: TGTGCCAGCAACGGGGTTGGGAAGTCACCCCTCCACTTT. Its protein is CASNGVGKSPLHF.